Listed here is a single T cell receptor beta chain. This sample was included in a study of blood T cell repertoires in COVID-19. The assay was immunoSEQ multiplex PCR, and TCRdb's table has in-frame clones only and misses some. The sample gives under 250,000 clones, roughly 84% of which show up once; 18% is in the top ten. J gave up 2 bases and V 4 bases, and 5 bases lay outside the gene matches. The CDR3 totals 14 residues. Germline CDR1 is SQVTM and CDR2 is ANQGSEA. The sample taken for sequencing was peripheral blood. The source of this sequence is a man aged 45-60 years with COVID-19, enrolled during active disease. V usage is TRBV29-1 and J usage is TRBJ2-5, with TRBD2 matching 9 bases. The CDR3 loop reads CSVAGLAGQETQYF. The CDR3 region has the DNA TGCAGCGTTGCCGGGCTAGCGGGGCAAGAGACCCAGTACTTC.